This is a list of T cell receptor beta chains from one sample in a study of cytomegalovirus exposure and HLA in healthy donors. Clones were read by immunoSEQ multiplex PCR, and TCRdb kept only the in-frame ones, dropping some. The sample includes fewer than 150,000 clones, around 81% of them seen just once. The sample comprised PBMCs. These receptors were taken from a man aged 40-50 years in good health and CMV-seropositive. CDR3s include the opening cysteine and the closing phenylalanine or tryptophan. A D gene is named only where the DNA matches it firmly. Clone size, where shown, is once, few, many, or a class for clones that have expanded.

V gene,D gene,J gene,clone size,CDR3 protein,CDR3 DNA
TRBV14,TRBD1,TRBJ2-6,-,CASSQLPDRVGANVLTF,TGTGCCAGCAGCCAATTGCCCGACAGGGTTGGGGCCAACGTCCTGACTTTC
TRBV12-5,-,TRBJ1-2,-,CASGRTGQTMSYGYTF,TGTGCTAGTGGTCGGACGGGACAAACAATGAGCTATGGCTACACCTTC
TRBV19,TRBD2,TRBJ2-2,-,CASNPGTSGMGELFF,TGTGCCAGCAACCCTGGGACTAGCGGGATGGGGGAGCTGTTTTTT
TRBV19,-,TRBJ2-1,-,CASREHRAPGSYNEQFF,TGTGCCAGTAGGGAGCACAGGGCTCCGGGGTCTTACAATGAGCAGTTCTTC
TRBV7-2,-,TRBJ1-3,-,CASSSITRGNTIYF,TGTGCCAGCAGCTCCATAACTCGAGGAAACACCATATATTTT
TRBV7-9,TRBD1,TRBJ2-7,-,CASSPGTGISYEQYF,TGTGCCAGCAGCCCAGGGACAGGGATTTCCTACGAGCAGTACTTC
TRBV28,-,TRBJ1-2,-,CASSSTGTYYGYTF,TGTGCCAGCAGTTCAACCGGGACATACTATGGCTACACCTTC
TRBV28,-,TRBJ1-2,-,CASSSVRQADGYTF,TGTGCCAGCAGCTCCGTAAGACAGGCCGATGGCTACACCTTC
TRBV5-4,-,TRBJ1-1,few,CASSLTENTEAFF,TGTGCCAGCAGCTTAACAGAGAACACTGAAGCTTTCTTT
TRBV27,-,TRBJ2-7,-,CASAYLNEQYF,TGTGCCAGCGCCTACTTAAACGAGCAGTACTTC
TRBV30,-,TRBJ1-3,-,CAWSAESRGGNTIYF,TGTGCCTGGAGTGCTGAATCCCGAGGAGGAAACACCATATATTTT
TRBV6-1,-,TRBJ2-1,-,CASRSGDEQFF,TGTGCCAGCAGGTCGGGGGATGAGCAGTTCTTC
TRBV5-5,-,TRBJ1-6,-,CASSLGHYGNNSPLHF,TGTGCCAGCAGCTTGGGACATTACGGGAATAATTCACCCCTCCACTTT
TRBV28,TRBD1,TRBJ1-6,-,CASSWGQTNSPLHF,TGTGCCAGCAGTTGGGGACAGACTAATTCACCCCTCCACTTT
TRBV5-4,TRBD1,TRBJ1-1,-,CASSRPGTGFEAFF,TGTGCCAGCAGCCGTCCCGGGACAGGGTTCGAAGCTTTCTTT
TRBV19,-,TRBJ2-3,-,CASSTAMRVTDTQYF,TGTGCCAGTAGTACCGCAATGAGGGTGACAGATACGCAGTATTTT
TRBV6-5,-,TRBJ2-7,-,CASSQEAGNFPGNDF,TGTGCCAGCAGTCAGGAAGCGGGTAATTTCCCAGGAAACGACTTC
TRBV6-5,TRBD1,TRBJ2-5,-,CASSTDRGHQETQYF,TGTGCCAGCAGTACGGACAGGGGTCACCAAGAGACCCAGTACTTC
TRBV19,-,TRBJ2-1,-,CASSIDREGNEQFF,TGTGCCAGTAGTATAGATCGTGAGGGAAATGAGCAGTTCTTC
TRBV7-9,TRBD1,TRBJ2-7,-,CASSSGTGGSYEQYF,TGTGCCAGCAGCTCAGGGACAGGGGGTTCCTACGAGCAGTACTTC
TRBV7-9,TRBD1,TRBJ2-7,-,CASSPRDREWNEQYF,TGTGCCAGCAGCCCCCGGGACAGGGAATGGAACGAGCAGTACTTC
TRBV19,-,TRBJ2-4,-,CASSALGEVMYF,TGTGCCAGTAGTGCCTTAGGGGAAGTCATGTACTTC
TRBV19,-,TRBJ1-1,-,CASNTGGGSEAFF,TGTGCCAGTAACACCGGCGGGGGTTCAGAAGCTTTCTTT
TRBV7-2,-,TRBJ2-2,-,CASSLKGGTGELFF,TGTGCCAGCAGCTTAAAGGGCGGGACTGGGGAGCTGTTTTTT
TRBV7-2,TRBD2,TRBJ2-2,few,CASSYQAGGLNTGELFF,TGTGCCAGCAGCTACCAAGCGGGGGGGCTGAACACCGGGGAGCTGTTTTTT
TRBV7-2,TRBD1,TRBJ1-4,-,CASSSQGNRGREKLFF,TGTGCCAGCAGCTCACAAGGGAATAGGGGGCGAGAAAAACTGTTTTTT
TRBV11-2,-,TRBJ1-4,few,CASSDGENEKLFF,TGTGCCAGCAGCGACGGGGAGAATGAAAAACTGTTTTTT
TRBV10-1,-,TRBJ2-2,-,CASSDLTGLYNTGELFF,TGCGCCAGCAGTGATCTGACAGGCCTCTACAACACCGGGGAGCTGTTTTTT
TRBV4-3,TRBD1,TRBJ1-4,few,CASSQETGRINEKLFF,TGCGCCAGCAGCCAAGAGACAGGGAGGATTAATGAAAAACTGTTTTTT
TRBV29-1,TRBD2,TRBJ2-1,once,CSVAGLAVGNEQFF,TGCAGCGTTGCAGGGCTAGCGGTGGGTAATGAGCAGTTCTTC